Listed here is a single TCR beta chain. Its antigen is unknown. The donors were part of the validation cohort, which consisted of roughly 110 subjects and was separate from the first cohort of 666 subjects. The source of the sample is a study of cytomegalovirus exposure and HLA in healthy donors. TCRdb keeps only in-frame clones here, not all; method: immunoSEQ multiplex PCR. The data hold about 150,000 clones, with about 95% observed a single time. Findings of the study overall: Rare sequences made up most TCRs, while some public TCRs were found in many donors. There were about 160 TCR beta chains listed as cytomegalovirus-associated.

Germline CDR1 is MNHNS and CDR2 is SASEGT. The CDR3 consists of 15 residues. Trimming took off 6 bases at V and 2 bases at J, with 11 bases between the two ends. V gene TRBV6-1 combines with J gene TRBJ2-6; possible D gene TRBD1, 6 bases. The receptor comes from a man aged 18 to 35 in good health and CMV-seropositive. The sample comprised PBMCs. CDR3 bases: TGTGCCAGCAGAGACCAGGGGACTGGGGCCAACGTCCTGACTTTC. Amino acids: CASRDQGTGANVLTF.